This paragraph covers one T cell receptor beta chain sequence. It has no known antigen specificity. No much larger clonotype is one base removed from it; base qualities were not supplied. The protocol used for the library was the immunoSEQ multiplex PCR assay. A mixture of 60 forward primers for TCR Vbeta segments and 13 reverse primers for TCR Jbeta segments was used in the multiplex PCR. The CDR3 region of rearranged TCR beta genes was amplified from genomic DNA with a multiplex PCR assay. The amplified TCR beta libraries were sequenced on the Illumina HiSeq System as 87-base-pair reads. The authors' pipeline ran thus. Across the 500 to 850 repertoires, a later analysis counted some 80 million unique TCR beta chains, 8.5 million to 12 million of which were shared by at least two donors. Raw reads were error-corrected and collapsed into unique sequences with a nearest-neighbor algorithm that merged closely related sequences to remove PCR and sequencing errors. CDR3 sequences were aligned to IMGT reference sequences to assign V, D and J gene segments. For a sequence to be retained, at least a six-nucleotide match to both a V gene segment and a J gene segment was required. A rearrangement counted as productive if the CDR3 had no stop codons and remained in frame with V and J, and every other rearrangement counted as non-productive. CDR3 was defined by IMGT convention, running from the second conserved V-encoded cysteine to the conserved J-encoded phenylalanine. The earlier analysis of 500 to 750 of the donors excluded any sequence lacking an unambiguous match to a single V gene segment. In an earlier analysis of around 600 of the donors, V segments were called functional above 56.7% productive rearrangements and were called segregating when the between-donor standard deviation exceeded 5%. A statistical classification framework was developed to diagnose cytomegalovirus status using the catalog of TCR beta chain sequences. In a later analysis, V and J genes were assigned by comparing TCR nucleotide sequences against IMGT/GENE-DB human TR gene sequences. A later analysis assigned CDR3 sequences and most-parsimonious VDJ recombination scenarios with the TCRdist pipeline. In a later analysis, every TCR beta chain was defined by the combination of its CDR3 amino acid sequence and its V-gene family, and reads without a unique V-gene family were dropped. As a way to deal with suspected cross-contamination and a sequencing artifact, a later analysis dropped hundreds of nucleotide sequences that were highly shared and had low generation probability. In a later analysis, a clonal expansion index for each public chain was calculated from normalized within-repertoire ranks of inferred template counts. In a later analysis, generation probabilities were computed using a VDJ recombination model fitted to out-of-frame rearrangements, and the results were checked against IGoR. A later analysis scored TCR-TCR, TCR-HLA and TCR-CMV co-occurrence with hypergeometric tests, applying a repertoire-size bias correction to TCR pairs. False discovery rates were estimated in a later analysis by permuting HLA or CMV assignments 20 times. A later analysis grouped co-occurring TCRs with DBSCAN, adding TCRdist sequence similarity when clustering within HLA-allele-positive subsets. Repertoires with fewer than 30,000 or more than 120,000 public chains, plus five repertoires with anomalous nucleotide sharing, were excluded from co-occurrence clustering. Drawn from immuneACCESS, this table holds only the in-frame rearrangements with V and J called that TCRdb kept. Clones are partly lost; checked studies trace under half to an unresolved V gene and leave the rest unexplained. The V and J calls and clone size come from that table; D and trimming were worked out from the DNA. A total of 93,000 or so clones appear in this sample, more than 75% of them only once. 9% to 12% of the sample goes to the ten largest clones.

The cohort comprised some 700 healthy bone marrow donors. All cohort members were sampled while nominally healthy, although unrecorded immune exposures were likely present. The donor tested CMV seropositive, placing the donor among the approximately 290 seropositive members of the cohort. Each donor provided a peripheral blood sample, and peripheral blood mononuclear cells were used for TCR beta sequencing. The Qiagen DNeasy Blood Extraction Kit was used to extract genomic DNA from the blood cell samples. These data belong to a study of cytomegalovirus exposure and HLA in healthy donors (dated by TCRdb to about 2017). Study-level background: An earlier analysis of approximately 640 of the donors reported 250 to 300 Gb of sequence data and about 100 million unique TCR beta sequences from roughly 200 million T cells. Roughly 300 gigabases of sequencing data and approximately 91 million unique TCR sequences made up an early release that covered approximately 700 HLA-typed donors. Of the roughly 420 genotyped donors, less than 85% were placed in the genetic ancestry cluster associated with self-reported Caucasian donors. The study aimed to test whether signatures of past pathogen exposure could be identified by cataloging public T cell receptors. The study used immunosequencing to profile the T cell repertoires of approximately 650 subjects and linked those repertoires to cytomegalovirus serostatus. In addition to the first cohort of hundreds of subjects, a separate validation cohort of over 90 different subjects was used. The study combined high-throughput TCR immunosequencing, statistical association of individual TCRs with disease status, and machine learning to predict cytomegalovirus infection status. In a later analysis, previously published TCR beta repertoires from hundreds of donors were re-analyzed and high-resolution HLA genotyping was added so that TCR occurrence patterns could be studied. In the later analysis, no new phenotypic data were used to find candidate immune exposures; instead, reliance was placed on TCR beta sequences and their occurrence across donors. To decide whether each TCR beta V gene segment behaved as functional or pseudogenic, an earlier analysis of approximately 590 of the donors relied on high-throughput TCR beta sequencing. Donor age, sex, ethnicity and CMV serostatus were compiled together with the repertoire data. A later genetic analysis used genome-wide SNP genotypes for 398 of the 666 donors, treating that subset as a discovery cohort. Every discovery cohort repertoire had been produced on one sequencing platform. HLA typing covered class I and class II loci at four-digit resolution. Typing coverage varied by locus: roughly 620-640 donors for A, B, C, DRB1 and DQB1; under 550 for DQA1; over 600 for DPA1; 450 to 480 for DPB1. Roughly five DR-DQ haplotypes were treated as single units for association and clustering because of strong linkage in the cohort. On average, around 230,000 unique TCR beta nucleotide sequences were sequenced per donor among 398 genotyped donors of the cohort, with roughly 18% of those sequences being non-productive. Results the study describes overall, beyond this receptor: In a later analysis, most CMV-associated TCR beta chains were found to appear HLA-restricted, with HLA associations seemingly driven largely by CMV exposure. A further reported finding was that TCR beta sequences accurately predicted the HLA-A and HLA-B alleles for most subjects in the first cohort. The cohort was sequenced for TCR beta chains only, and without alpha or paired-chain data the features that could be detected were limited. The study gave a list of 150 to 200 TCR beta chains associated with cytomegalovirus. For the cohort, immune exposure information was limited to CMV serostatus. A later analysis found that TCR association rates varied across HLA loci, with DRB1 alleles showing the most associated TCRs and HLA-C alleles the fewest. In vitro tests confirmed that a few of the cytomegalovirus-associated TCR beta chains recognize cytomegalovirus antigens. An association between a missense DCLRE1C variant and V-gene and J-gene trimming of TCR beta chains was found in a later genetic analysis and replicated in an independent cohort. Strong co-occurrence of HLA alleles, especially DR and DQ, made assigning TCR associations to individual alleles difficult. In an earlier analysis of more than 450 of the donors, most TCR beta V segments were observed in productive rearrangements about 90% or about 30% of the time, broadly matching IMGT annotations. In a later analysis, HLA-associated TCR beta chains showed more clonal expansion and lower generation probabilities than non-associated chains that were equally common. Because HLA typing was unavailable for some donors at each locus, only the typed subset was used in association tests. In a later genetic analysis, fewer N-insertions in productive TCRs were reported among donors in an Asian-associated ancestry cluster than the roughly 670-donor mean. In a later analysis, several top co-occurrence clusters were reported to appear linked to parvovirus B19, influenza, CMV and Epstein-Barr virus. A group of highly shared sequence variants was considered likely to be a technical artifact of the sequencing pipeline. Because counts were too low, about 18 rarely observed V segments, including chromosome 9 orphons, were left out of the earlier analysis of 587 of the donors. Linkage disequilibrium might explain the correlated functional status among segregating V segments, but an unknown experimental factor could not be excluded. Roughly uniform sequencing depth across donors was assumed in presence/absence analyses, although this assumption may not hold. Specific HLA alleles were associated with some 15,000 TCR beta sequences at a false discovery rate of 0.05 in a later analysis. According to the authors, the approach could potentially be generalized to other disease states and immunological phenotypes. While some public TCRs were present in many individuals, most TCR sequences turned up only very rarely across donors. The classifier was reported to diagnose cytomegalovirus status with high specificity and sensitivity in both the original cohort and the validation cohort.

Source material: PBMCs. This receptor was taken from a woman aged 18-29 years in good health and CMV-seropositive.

The nucleotide sequence is TGTGCCAGGACAAAGGTGGGACAGGGGGGAGATACGCAGTATTTT. It translates as CARTKVGQGGDTQYF. Here the chain combines TRBV2 and TRBJ2-3, with 11 middle bases fitting TRBD1. CDR1 SNHLY and CDR2 FYNNEI are derived from the germline V gene. The CDR3 sequence holds 15 residues, the cysteine and phenylalanine included. The read is trimmed to its CDR3 DNA, 45 bases read in frame from base 1. Trimming removed 9 bases from V and 5 bases from J; the gene matches leave 10 bases unexplained.